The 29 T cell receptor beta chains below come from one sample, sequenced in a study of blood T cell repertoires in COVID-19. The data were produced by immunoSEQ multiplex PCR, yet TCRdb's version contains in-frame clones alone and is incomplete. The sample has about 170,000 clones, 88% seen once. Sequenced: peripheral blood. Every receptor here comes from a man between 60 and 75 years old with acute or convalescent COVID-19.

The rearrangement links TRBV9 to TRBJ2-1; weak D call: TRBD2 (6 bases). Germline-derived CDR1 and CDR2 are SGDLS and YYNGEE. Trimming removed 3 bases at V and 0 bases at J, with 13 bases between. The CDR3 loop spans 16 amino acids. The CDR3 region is CASSEEGYRSYNEQFF. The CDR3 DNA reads TGTGCCAGCAGCGAGGAGGGATACCGCTCCTACAATGAGCAGTTCTTC.

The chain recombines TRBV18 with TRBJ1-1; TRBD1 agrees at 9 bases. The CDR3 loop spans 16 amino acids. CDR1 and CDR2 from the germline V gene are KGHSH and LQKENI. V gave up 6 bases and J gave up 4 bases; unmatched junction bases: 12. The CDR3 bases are TGTGCCAGCTCCTCCGTACAGGGGGCTCAAGGCACTGAAGCTTTCTTT. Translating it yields CASSSVQGAQGTEAFF.

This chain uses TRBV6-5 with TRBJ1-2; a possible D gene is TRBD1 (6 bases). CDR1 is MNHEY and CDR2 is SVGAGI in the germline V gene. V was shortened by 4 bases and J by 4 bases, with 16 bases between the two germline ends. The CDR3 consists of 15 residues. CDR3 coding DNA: TGTGCCAGCAGTTTAACCACAGGGACGGCCTATGGCTACACCTTC. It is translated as CASSLTTGTAYGYTF.

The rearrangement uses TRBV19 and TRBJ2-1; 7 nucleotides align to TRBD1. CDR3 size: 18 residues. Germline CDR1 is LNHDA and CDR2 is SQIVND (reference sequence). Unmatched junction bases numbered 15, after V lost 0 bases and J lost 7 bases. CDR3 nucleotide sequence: TGTGCCAGTAGTATAGACCCCCCCGCGATTACCAGGGGGAATGAGCAGTTCTTC. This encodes CASSIDPPAITRGNEQFF.

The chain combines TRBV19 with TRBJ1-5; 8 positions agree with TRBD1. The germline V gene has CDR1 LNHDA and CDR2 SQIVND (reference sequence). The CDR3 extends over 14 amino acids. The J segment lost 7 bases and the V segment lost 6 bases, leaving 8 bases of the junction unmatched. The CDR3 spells CASSPAGGGQPQHF. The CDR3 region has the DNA TGTGCCAGTAGCCCGGCAGGGGGCGGACAGCCCCAGCATTTT.

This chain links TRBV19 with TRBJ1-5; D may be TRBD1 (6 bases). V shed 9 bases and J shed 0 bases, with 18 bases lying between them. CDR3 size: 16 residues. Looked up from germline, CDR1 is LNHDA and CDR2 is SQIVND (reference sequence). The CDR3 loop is CASVVGGDISNQPQHF. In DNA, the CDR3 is TGTGCCAGCGTTGTAGGGGGTGACATTAGCAATCAGCCCCAGCATTTT.

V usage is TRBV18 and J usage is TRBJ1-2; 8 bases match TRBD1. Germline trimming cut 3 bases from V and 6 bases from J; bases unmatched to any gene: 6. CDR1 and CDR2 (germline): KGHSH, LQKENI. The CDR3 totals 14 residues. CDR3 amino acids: CASSPGQEGDGYTF. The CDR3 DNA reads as TGTGCCAGCTCACCGGGACAGGAGGGGGATGGCTACACCTTC.

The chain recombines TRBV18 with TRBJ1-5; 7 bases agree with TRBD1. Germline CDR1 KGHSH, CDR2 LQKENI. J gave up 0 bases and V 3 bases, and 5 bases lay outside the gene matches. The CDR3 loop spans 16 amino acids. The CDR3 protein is CASSPSTGNSNQPQHF. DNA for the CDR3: TGTGCCAGCTCACCTTCGACAGGGAATAGCAATCAGCCCCAGCATTTT.

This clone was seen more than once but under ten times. CDR3 protein: CASSLSVYEQYF. The CDR3 bases are TGTGCCAGCAGCTTATCGGTTTACGAGCAGTACTTC. This chain links TRBV7-3 with TRBJ2-7; no reliable D call. V shed 2 bases and J shed 4 bases, with 6 bases lying between them. The germline V gene encodes CDR1 SGHTA and CDR2 FQGTGA. The CDR3 contains 12 residues.

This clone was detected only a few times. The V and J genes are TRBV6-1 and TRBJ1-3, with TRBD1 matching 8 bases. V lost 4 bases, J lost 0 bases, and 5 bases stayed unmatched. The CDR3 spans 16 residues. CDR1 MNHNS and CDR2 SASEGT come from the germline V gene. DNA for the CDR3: TGTGCCAGCAGTGCACGGACAGGGTACTCTGGAAACACCATATATTTT. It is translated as CASSARTGYSGNTIYF.

CDR3 in amino acids: CAWSLPGQGPRDTQYF. The CDR3 bases are TGTGCCTGGAGTCTTCCGGGACAGGGACCGAGGGATACGCAGTATTTT. The chain employs TRBV30 and TRBJ2-3, with 9 bases identical to TRBD1. The length of the CDR3 is 16 residues. Germline assignment: CDR1 GTSNPN and CDR2 SVGIG (reference sequence). V was clipped by 2 bases and J by 6 bases; unmatched bases: 12. The full variable domain, with the rest looked up from reference TRBV30 and TRBJ2-3, is SQTIHQWPATLVQPVGSPLSLECTVEGTSNPNLYWYRQAAGRGLQLLFYSVGIGQISSEVPQNLSASRPQDRQFILSSKKLLLSDSGFYLCAWSLPGQGPRDTQYFGPGTRLTVL.

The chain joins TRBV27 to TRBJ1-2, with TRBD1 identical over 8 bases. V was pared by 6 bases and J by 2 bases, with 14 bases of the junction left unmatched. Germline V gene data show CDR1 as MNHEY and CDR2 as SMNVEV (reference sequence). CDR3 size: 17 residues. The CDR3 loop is CASRGYMDREGNYGYTF. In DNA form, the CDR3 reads TGTGCCAGCAGAGGATACATGGACAGGGAAGGGAACTATGGCTACACCTTC.

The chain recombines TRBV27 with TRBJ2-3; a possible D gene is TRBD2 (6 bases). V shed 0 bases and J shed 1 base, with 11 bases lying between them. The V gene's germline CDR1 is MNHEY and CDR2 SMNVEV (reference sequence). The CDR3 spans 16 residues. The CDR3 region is CASSLSGGARTDTQYF. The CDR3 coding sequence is TGTGCCAGCAGTTTATCAGGCGGGGCCCGCACAGATACGCAGTATTTT.

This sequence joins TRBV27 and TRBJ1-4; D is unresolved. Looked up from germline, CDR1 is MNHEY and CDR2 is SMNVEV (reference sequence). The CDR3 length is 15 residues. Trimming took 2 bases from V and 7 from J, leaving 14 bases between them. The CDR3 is CASSLTPLGGEKLFF. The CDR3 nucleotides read TGTGCCAGCAGTTTAACCCCCCTCGGAGGTGAAAAACTGTTTTTT.

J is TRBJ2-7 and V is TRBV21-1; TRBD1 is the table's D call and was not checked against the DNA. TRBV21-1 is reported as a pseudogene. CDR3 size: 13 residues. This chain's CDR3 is CASSQKGLTGTLV. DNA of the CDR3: TGTGCCAGCAGCCAAAAAGGGCTAACAGGGACACTCGTC.

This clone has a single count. The DNA for the CDR3 is TGCGCCAGCAGCTTGGGGGGGACAGGCACAGATACGCAGTATTTT. It encodes CASSLGGTGTDTQYF. The V gene is TRBV5-1, the J gene TRBJ2-3; the match to TRBD1 covers 7 bases. With 0 bases clipped from V and 1 base from J, the junction kept 2 bases outside the gene matches. Looked up from germline, CDR1 is SGHRS and CDR2 is YFSETQ. CDR3 size: 15 residues.

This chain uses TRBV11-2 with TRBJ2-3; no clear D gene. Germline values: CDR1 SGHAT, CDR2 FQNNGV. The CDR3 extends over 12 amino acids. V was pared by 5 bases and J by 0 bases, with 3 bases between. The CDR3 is CASSVSTDTQYF. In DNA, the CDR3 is TGTGCCAGCAGCGTAAGCACAGATACGCAGTATTTT.

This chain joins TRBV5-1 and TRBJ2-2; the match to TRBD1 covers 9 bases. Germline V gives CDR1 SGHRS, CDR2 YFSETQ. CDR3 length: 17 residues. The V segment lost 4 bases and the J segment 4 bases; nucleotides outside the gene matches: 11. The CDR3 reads CASSPRGQGISTGELFF. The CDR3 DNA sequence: TGCGCCAGCAGCCCGAGGGGACAGGGAATTTCCACCGGGGAGCTGTTTTTT.

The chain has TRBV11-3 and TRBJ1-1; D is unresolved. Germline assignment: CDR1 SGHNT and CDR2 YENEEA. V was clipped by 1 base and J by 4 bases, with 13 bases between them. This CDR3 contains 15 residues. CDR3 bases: TGTGCCAGCAGCTTAGCAGGAGGCGCGGGCACTGAAGCTTTCTTT. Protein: CASSLAGGAGTEAFF.

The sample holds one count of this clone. The DNA of the CDR3 is TGTGCCAGCAGCACCGGGACTAGCGGGTTCTACAATGAGCAGTTCTTC. This translates into CASSTGTSGFYNEQFF. The V gene is TRBV5-4, the J gene TRBJ2-1, with 12 bases aligning to TRBD2. Germline lookup yields CDR1 SGHNT and CDR2 YYREEE (reference sequence). The CDR3 runs 16 residues. Losses at the gene ends were 4 bases for V and 3 bases for J; bases not matched to a gene: 5.

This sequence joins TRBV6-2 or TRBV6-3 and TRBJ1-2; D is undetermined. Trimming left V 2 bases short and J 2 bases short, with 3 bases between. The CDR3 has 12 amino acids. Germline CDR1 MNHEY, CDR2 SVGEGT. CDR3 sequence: CASSYVNYGYTF. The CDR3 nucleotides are TGTGCCAGCAGTTACGTAAACTATGGCTACACCTTC.

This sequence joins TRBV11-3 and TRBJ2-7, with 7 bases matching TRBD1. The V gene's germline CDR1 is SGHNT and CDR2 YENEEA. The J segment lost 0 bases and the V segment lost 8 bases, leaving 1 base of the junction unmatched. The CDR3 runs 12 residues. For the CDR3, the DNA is TGTGCCAGCCGGGACAGCTCCTACGAGCAGTACTTC. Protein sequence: CASRDSSYEQYF.

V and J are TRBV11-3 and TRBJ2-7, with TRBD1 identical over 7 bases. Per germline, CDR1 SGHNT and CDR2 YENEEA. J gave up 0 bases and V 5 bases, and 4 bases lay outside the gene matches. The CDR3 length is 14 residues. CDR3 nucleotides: TGTGCCAGCAGCAACCAGGGGGACTCCTACGAGCAGTACTTC. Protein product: CASSNQGDSYEQYF.

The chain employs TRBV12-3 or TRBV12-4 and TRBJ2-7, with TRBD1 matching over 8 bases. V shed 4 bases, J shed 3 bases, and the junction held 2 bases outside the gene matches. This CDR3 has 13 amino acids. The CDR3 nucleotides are TGTGCCAGCAGTTCAGACAGGGGCTACGAGCAGTACTTC. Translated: CASSSDRGYEQYF.

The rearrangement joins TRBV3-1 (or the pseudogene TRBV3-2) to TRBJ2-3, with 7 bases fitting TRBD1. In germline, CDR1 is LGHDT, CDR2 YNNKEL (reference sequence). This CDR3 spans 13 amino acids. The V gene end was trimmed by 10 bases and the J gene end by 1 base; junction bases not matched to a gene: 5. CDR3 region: CATSGGGTDTQYF. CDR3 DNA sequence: TGTGCCACCTCAGGGGGAGGCACAGATACGCAGTATTTT.

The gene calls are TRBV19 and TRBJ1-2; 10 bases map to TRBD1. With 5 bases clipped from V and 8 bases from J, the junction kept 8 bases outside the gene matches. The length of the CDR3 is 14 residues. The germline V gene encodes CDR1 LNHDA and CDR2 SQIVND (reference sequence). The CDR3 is CASSLRDRGSGYTF. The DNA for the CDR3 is TGTGCCAGTAGTCTCCGGGACAGGGGTTCGGGCTACACCTTC.

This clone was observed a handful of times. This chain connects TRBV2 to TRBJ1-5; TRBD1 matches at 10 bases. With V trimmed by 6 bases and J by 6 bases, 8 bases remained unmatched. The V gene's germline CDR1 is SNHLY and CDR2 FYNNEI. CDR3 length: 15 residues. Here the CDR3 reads CASRWGQGKIQPQHF. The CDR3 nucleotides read TGTGCCAGCAGATGGGGACAGGGGAAGATTCAGCCCCAGCATTTT.

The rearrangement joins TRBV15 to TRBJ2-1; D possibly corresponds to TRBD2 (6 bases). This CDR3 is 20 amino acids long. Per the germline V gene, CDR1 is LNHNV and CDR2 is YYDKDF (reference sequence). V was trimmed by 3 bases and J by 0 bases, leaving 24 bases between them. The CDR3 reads CATSRGDPAPGGSSYNEQFF. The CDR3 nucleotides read TGTGCCACCAGCAGGGGGGACCCTGCCCCCGGGGGAAGCTCCTACAATGAGCAGTTCTTC.

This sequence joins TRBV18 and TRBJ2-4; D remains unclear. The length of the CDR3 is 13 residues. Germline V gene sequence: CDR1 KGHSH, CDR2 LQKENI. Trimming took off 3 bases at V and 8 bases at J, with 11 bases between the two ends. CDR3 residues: CASSPQREDIQYF. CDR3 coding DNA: TGTGCCAGCTCACCCCAGCGAGAGGACATTCAGTACTTC.